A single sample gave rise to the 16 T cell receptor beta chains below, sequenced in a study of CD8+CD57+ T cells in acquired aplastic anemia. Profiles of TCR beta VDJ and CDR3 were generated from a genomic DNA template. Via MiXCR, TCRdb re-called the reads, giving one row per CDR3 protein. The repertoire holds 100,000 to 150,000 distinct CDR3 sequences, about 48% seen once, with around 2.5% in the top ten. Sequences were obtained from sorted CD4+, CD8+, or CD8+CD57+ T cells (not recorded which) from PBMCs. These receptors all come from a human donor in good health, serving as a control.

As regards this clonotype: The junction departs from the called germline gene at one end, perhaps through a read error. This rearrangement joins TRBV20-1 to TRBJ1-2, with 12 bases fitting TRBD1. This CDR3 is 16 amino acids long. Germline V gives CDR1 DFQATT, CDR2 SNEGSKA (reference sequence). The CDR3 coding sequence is TGCAGTGCCAGAGGGGGGGACAGGGGGCTGGACTATGGCTACACCTTC. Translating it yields CSARGGDRGLDYGYTF.

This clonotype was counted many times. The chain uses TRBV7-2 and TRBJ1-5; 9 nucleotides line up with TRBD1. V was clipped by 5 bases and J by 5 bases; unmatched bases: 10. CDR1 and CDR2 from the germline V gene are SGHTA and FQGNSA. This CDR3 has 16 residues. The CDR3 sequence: CASSEQGANSYQPQHF. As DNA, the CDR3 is TGTGCCAGCAGCGAACAGGGGGCGAATTCTTATCAGCCCCAGCATTTT.

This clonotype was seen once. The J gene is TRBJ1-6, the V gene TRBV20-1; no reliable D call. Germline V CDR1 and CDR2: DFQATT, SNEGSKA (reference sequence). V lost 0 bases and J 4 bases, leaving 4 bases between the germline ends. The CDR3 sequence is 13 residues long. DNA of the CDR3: TGCAGTGCTAGAGACCAGTATAATTCACCCCTCCACTTT. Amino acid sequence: CSARDQYNSPLHF.

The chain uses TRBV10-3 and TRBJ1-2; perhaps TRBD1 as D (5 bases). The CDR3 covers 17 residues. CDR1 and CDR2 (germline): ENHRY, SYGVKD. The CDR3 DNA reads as TGTGGGGCGGGGGGGGTCCCTCGGACGGCTGAGGGCTATGGCTACACCTTC. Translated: CGAGGVPRTAEGYGYTF.

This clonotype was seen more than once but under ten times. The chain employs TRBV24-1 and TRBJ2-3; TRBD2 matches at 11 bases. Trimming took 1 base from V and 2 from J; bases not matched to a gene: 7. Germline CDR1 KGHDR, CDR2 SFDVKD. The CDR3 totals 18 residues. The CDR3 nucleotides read TGTGCCACCAGTGATTTTCACCTAGCGGGGGGACCCACAGATACGCAGTATTTT. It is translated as CATSDFHLAGGPTDTQYF.

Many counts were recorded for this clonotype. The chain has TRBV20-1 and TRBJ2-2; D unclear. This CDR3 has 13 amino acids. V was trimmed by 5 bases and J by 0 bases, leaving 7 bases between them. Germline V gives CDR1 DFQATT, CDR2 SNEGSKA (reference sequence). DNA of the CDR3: TGCAGTGCTGACTTCCCGAACACCGGGGAGCTGTTTTTT. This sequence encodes CSADFPNTGELFF.

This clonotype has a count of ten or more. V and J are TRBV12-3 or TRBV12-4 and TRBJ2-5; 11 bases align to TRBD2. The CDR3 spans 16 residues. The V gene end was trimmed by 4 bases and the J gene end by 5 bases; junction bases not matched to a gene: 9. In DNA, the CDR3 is TGTGCCAGCAGTTCCCCAAAACTAGCGGGGGCGGAGACCCAGTACTTC. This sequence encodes CASSSPKLAGAETQYF.

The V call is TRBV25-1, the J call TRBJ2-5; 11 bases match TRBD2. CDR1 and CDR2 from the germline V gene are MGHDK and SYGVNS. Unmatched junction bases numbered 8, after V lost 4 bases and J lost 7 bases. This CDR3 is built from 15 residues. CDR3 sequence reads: CASSGSGGASRTQYF. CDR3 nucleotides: TGTGCCAGCAGTGGTAGCGGGGGGGCGTCGCGGACCCAGTACTTC.

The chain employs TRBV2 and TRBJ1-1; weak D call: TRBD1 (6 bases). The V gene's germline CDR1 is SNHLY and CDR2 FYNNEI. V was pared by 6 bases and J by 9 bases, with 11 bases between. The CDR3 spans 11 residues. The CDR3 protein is CASSSGTQAFF. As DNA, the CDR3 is TGTGCCAGCAGCTCCGGGACACAAGCTTTCTTT.

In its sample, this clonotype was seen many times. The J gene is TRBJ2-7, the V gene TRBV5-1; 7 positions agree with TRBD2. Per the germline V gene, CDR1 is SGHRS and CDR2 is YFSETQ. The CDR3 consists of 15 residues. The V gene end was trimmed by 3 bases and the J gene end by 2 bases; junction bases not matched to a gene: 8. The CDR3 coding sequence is TGCGCCAGCAGCTGGGGGGGGGGTGAGGCCTACGAGCAGTACTTC. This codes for CASSWGGGEAYEQYF.

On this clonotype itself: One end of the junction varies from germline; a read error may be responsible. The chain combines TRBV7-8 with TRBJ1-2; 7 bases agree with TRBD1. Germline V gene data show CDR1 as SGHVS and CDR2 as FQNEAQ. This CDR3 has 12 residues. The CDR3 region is CAGSTGTDGYTF. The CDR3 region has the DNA TGTGCCGGCAGCACCGGGACAGATGGCTACACCTTC.

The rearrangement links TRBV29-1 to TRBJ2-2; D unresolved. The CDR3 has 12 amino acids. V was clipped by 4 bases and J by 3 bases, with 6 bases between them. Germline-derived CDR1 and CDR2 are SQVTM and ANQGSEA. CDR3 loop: CSVGVDTGELFF. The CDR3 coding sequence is TGCAGCGTTGGTGTCGACACCGGGGAGCTGTTTTTT.

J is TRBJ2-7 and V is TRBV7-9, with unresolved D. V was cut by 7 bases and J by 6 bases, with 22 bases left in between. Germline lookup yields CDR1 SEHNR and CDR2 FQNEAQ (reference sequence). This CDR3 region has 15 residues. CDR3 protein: CASTFLLGSPVEQYF. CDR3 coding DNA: TGTGCCAGCACCTTTTTGCTGGGTTCTCCGGTCGAGCAGTACTTC.

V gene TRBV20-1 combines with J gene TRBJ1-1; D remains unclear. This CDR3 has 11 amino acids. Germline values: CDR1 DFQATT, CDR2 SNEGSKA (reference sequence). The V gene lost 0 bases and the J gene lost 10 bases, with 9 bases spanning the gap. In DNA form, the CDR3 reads TGCAGTGCTAGAGAGGTGGAAACAGCTTTCTTT. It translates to CSAREVETAFF.

The CDR3 nucleotides are TGTGCCAGCGTTGAGGACGTGAGACAGCCCCAGCATTTT. Protein product: CASVEDVRQPQHF. The chain links TRBV12-3 or TRBV12-4 to TRBJ1-5; D not resolved. Trimming cost V 8 bases and J 7 bases, with 15 bases left between them. The CDR3 totals 13 residues.

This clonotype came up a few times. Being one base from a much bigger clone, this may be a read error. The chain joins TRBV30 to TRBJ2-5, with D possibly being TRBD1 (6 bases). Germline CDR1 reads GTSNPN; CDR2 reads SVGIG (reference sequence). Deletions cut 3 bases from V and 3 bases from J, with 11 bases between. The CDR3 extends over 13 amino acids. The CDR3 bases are TGTGCCTGGAGCGGCGAGGGGGAAGAGACCCAGTACTTC. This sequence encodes CAWSGEGEETQYF. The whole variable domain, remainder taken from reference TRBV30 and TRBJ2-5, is SQTIHQWPATLVQPVGSPLSLECTVEGTSNPNLYWYRQAAGRGLQLLFYSVGIGQISSEVPQNLSASRPQDRQFILSSKKLLLSDSGFYLCAWSGEGEETQYFGPGTRLLVL.